This passage covers 5 T cell receptor beta chains from one sample sequenced in a study of tumor and adjacent non-tumor tissue in lung cancer. TCRbeta libraries were built with three rounds of nested PCR, modified from ARM-PCR. TCRdb analysed the multiplex PCR reads with MiXCR anew, one entry per CDR3 protein. The sample consists of about 93,000 distinct CDR3 sequences, 67% of them appearing once. The template was RNA from unsorted bulk tissue. The sample taken for sequencing was lung tumor tissue. The receptors shown here come from a man aged 55-75 years with non-small cell lung cancer.

In its sample, this clonotype was seen a few times. With a much larger clone just one base away, this may be a read error. This chain's CDR3 is CASGSPTPGQETQYF. CDR3 coding DNA: TGTGCCAGCGGTTCCCCGACCCCCGGACAAGAGACCCAGTACTTC. The V gene is TRBV28, the J gene TRBJ2-5; no clear D. The V end lost 8 bases, the J end lost 2 bases, and 18 bases lay between the germline ends. Germline-derived CDR1 and CDR2 are MDHEN and SYDVKM. The CDR3 sequence is 15 residues long.

The chain employs TRBV12-3 or TRBV12-4 and TRBJ2-1; 10 bases are a match to TRBD2. J lost 7 bases, V lost 4 bases, and 4 bases had no gene match. The CDR3 covers 14 residues. The CDR3 DNA sequence: TGTGCCAGCAGTTCCAGGACTAGCGGTAATGAGCAGTTCTTC. This gives the protein CASSSRTSGNEQFF.

This clonotype showed up many times. The chain couples TRBV4-3 to TRBJ2-5, with 13 nucleotides matching TRBD2. The CDR3 runs to 17 residues. With 2 bases clipped from V and 4 bases from J, the junction kept 7 bases outside the gene matches. CDR1 and CDR2 from the germline V gene are LGHNA and YSLEER. CDR3 in amino acids: CASSQLRTSGSTETQYF. The CDR3 DNA sequence: TGCGCCAGCAGCCAACTGAGGACTAGCGGGAGCACAGAGACCCAGTACTTC.

Concerning this clonotype itself: Mismatch with germline at one junction end may stem from a read error. The chain is built from TRBV6-2 or TRBV6-3 and TRBJ2-2; TRBD1 matches at 10 bases. The CDR3 is 13 amino acids. Germline V gene lookup returns CDR1 MNHEY and CDR2 SVGEGT. The CDR3 protein is CVSRRQGARELFF. CDR3 bases: TGTGTCAGCAGACGACAGGGGGCCCGGGAGCTGTTTTTT.

In regard to this clonotype: Compared with germline, one end of the junction differs, possibly owing to a read error. In DNA, the CDR3 is TGTGCCAGCTTAGCCCAGGGGGCGAACACCGGCGAGCTGTTTTTT. Translating gives CASLAQGANTGELFF. The chain recombines TRBV18 with TRBJ2-2, with 8 bases aligning to TRBD1. CDR3 length: 15 amino acids. Per germline, CDR1 KGHSH and CDR2 LQKENI. The full variable domain, rest sourced from reference TRBV18 and TRBJ2-2, is NAGVMQNPRHLVRRRGQEARLRCSPMKGHSHVYWYRQLPEEGLKFMVYLQKENIIDESGMPKERFSAEFPKEGPSILRIQQVVRGDSAAYFCASLAQGANTGELFFGEGSRLTVL.